A selection of T cell receptor beta chains follows, all from one sample in a study of control samples from healthy donors and cancer patients. Method: immunoSEQ multiplex PCR; TCRdb's copy keeps in-frame clones and lacks some. This sample yields about 51,000 clones, of which approximately 91% are seen a single time; about 39% belongs to the top ten. The sequencing sample was made of PBMCs. The receptors here all came from a man aged 45-65 years with head and neck cancer. Both conserved end residues are part of each CDR3. D genes are given only for firm matches. The listing skips clone size in some rows; elsewhere it reads once, few, many or a size class.

TRBV3-1/TRBV3-2	NA	TRBJ1-1	NA	TGTGCCAGCAGCCATTATCCACAGAACACTGAAGCTTTCTTT	CASSHYPQNTEAFF
TRBV27	NA	TRBJ1-1	NA	TGTGCCAGCCGGCAAATTGGGGCGAACACTGAAGCTTTCTTT	CASRQIGANTEAFF
TRBV28	NA	TRBJ2-3	TRBD2	TGTGCCAGCCGAAAGTTGGGGGCGCGGGGGGGCTCTAGCACAGATACGCAGTATTTT	CASRKLGARGGSSTDTQYF
TRBV4-2	NA	TRBJ2-3	TRBD2	TGTGCCAGCAGCCAAGGGTCTAGCGGGAGGGTAGATACGCAGTATTTT	CASSQGSSGRVDTQYF
TRBV27	NA	TRBJ2-3	TRBD2	TGTGCCAGCAGATCACCTAGCGGGAGCACAGATACGCAGTATTTT	CASRSPSGSTDTQYF
TRBV7-2	NA	TRBJ1-5	NA	TGTGCCAGCAGCGATCGGGGTGGTGGCAATCAGCCCCAGCATTTT	CASSDRGGGNQPQHF
TRBV28	once	TRBJ2-3	TRBD1	TGTGCCAGCAGTCCGACGACAGGGGGAGATACGCAGTATTTT	CASSPTTGGDTQYF
TRBV4-1	NA	TRBJ2-2	TRBD1	TGCGCCAGCAGAGAATTGCTCAACAGGGGGCGCGACACCGGGGAGCTGTTTTTT	CASRELLNRGRDTGELFF
TRBV15	NA	TRBJ2-2	TRBD2	TGTGCCACCAGCACGGGACTAGCGGGAGGCCACACCGGGGAGCTGTTTTTT	CATSTGLAGGHTGELFF
TRBV2	NA	TRBJ2-7	NA	TGTGCCAGCAGTGTGGGTGGGCTAGCGCCCTCCTACGAGCAGTACTTC	CASSVGGLAPSYEQYF
TRBV11-2	NA	TRBJ2-7	NA	TGTGCCAGCAGCTTAGAACGGGGGAACGAGCAGTACTTC	CASSLERGNEQYF
TRBV9	NA	TRBJ2-7	NA	TGTGCCAGCAGCGTTCAGGGAGGCTACGAGCAGTACTTC	CASSVQGGYEQYF
TRBV12-3/TRBV12-4	NA	TRBJ2-2	TRBD1	TGTGCCAGCAGCCAGGGGGCCGGGGAGCTGTTTTTT	CASSQGAGELFF
TRBV5-5	NA	TRBJ1-2	TRBD1	TGTGCCAGCAGCTTGACGCGCCAGGGGGCTAGTGGCTACACCTTC	CASSLTRQGASGYTF
TRBV6-2/TRBV6-3	NA	TRBJ1-5	TRBD1	TGTGCCAGCAGTACCCCGGGACAGGTGTTTCAGCCCCAGCATTTT	CASSTPGQVFQPQHF
TRBV7-6	NA	TRBJ1-5	NA	TGTGCCAGCAGCTTAGCTGCCGGGGCCGGCAATCAGCCCCAGCATTTT	CASSLAAGAGNQPQHF
TRBV7-9	NA	TRBJ2-1	NA	TGTGCCAGCAGCCTAACGCTGGGGCCAGGGGACAATGAGCAGTTCTTC	CASSLTLGPGDNEQFF
TRBV3-1/TRBV3-2	NA	TRBJ2-1	TRBD2	TGTGCCAGCAGCCAAGTGGGCGGGAGTAACAATGAGCAGTTCTTC	CASSQVGGSNNEQFF
TRBV5-4	once	TRBJ1-1	NA	TGTGCCAGCAGCTTGGATGGGGGCCGAACCCTGAACACTGAAGCTTTCTTT	CASSLDGGRTLNTEAFF
TRBV5-1	NA	TRBJ2-7	NA	TGCGCCAGCAGCTTGGATGGGACCACCTTCTACGAGCAGTACTTC	CASSLDGTTFYEQYF
TRBV14	once	TRBJ1-2	NA	TGTGCCAGCAGCCACAGACTAACGACGGTGAACTATGGCTACACCTTC	CASSHRLTTVNYGYTF
TRBV18	NA	TRBJ2-1	NA	TGTGCCAGCTCTCGGGACTCCGTGGAGAGGTTCTTC	CASSRDSVERFF